This T cell receptor beta chain was retrieved from a study of tumor-infiltrating lymphocytes in primary liver carcinoma. The CDR3 covers 11 residues. Germline V gene data show CDR1 as KGHSH and CDR2 as LQKENI. V lost 2 bases and J lost 5, with 3 bases in between. Co-extraction of RNA and DNA was performed on about 20-32 mg of unsorted bulk tissue. Production of TCR beta cDNA used approximately 480 ng total RNA together with a constant-region primer. Generation of the TCR beta libraries relied on three nested multiplex PCR rounds using slightly modified ARM-PCR. TRBV1-TRBV30 forward and Cbeta reverse primers drove the first two roughly 10-cycle rounds. MiXCR, run by TCRdb on the multiplex PCR reads, gives a single entry per CDR3 protein. Among approximately 110,000 distinct CDR3 sequences listed, 50% to 80% were seen once.

The chain has TRBV18 and TRBJ2-5; no clear D. The sequencing sample was made of liver tumor tissue from sampling region 3. Subset denoted: tumor region T3, left-lateral pole. The receptor comes from a woman between 55 and 75 years old with primary liver carcinoma and hepatitis B virus infection. The CDR3 reads CASSPMETQYF. The CDR3 nucleotides are TGTGCCAGCTCACCAATGGAGACCCAGTACTTC.